This TCR beta chain emerged from a study of spatial heterogeneity in lung cancer. Turning to the study itself: Across the raw uncorrected reads, a unique TCR and UMI combination was observed, on average, more than ten times.

This clonotype was recorded at least ten times. Its antigen is not known. TCRdb used MiXCR to reprocess the 5' RACE reads, holding one entry per CDR3 protein. The sample yields about 16,000 distinct CDR3 sequences, under 8% seen once. Germline V lookup: CDR1 LGHDT, CDR2 YNNKEL (reference sequence). V lost 1 base to trimming and J lost 7 bases, with 11 bases between them. The CDR3 is 15 residues long. Time point noted: sample taken at primary tumor resection. Findings and caveats of the study: Tumoral mutation counts were tracked by counts of expanded intratumoral alpha and beta TCRs.

The material was lung tumor tissue, obtained at surgery. The TCR sequence derives from a male donor with early-stage non-small cell lung cancer. The chain recombines TRBV3-1 with TRBJ1-6; D gene unclear. CDR3 sequence (DNA): TGTGCCAGCAGCCAAGTCTGGTCAGCCAATTCACCCCTCCACTTT. Translating gives CASSQVWSANSPLHF. Full variable domain (missing parts from reference TRBV3-1 and TRBJ1-6): DTAVSQTPKYLVTQMGNDKSIKCEQNLGHDTMYWYKQDSKKFLKIMFSYNNKELIINETVPNRFSPKSPDKAHLNLHINSLELGDSAVYFCASSQVWSANSPLHFGNGTRLTVT.